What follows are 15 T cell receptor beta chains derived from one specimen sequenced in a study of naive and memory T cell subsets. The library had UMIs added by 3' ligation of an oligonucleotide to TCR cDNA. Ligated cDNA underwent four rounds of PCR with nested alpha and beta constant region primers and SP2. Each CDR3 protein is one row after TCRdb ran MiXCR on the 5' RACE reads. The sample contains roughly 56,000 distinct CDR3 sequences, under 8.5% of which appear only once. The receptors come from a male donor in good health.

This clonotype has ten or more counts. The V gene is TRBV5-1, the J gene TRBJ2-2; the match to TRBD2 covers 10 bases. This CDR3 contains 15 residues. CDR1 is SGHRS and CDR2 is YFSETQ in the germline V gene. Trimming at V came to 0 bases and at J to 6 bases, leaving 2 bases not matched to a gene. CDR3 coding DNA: TGCGCCAGCAGCTTGGATACTAGCGGGGCCGGGGAGCTGTTTTTT. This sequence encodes CASSLDTSGAGELFF.

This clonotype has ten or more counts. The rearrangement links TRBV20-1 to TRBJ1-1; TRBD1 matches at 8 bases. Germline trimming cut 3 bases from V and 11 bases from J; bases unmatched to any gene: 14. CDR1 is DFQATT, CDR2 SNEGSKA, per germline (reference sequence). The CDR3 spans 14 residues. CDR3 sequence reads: CSASPPRGRFEAFF. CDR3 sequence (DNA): TGCAGTGCTAGTCCCCCCAGGGGGCGGTTTGAGGCTTTCTTT.

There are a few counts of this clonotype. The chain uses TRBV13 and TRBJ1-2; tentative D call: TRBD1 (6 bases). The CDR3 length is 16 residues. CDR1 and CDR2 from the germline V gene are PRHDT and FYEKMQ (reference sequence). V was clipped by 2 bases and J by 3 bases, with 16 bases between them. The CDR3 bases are TGTGCCAGCAGCTTATGGCAGGGGCCGACTGACTATGGCTACACCTTC. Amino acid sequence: CASSLWQGPTDYGYTF.

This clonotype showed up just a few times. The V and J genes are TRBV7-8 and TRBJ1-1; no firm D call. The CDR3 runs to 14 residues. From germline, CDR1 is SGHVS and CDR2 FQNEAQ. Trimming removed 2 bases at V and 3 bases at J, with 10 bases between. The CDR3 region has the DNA TGTGCCAGCAGCTTATGGGTATACGACACTGAAGCTTTCTTT. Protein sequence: CASSLWVYDTEAFF.

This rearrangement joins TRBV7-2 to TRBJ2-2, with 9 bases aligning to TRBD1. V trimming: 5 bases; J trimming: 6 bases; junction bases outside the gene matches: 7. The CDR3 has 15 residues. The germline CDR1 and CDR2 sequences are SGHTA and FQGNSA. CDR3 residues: CASSPAGQGSGELFF. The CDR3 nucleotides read TGTGCCAGCAGCCCGGCGGGACAGGGCTCCGGGGAGCTGTTTTTT.

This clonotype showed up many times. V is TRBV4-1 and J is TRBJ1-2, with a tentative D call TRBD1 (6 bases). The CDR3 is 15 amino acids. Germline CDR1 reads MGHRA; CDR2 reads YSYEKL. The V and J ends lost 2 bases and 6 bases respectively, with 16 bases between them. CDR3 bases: TGCGCCAGCAGCCAATTAACCCGGGGGCTCGATGGCTACACCTTC. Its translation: CASSQLTRGLDGYTF.

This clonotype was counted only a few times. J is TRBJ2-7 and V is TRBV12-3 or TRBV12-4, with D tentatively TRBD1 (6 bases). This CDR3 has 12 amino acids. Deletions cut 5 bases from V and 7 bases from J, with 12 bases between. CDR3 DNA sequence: TGTGCCAGCAGTCTACAGGGTGGAGAGCAGTACTTC. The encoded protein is CASSLQGGEQYF.

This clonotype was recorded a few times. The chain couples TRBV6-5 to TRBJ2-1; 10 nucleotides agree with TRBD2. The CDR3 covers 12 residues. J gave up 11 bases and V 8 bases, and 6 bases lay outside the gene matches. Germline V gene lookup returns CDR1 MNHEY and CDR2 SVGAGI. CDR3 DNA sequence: TGTGCCAGCGGAGAGCGGGGGGGGAAGCAGTTCTTC. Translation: CASGERGGKQFF.

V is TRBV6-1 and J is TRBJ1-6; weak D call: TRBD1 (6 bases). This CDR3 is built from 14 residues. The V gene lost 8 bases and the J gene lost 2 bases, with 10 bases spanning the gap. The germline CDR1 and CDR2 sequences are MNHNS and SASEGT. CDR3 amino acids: CASRGGAYNSPLHF. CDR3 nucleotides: TGTGCCAGCCGAGGGGGGGCCTATAATTCACCCCTCCACTTT.

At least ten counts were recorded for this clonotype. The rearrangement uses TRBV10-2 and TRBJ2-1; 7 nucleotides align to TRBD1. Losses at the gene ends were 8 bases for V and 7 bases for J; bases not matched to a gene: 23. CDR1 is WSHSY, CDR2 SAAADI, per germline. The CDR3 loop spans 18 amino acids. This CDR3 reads CASLDTGAIIQVRNEQFF. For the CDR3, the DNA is TGCGCCAGCCTGGATACAGGGGCGATAATTCAGGTTCGAAATGAGCAGTTCTTC.

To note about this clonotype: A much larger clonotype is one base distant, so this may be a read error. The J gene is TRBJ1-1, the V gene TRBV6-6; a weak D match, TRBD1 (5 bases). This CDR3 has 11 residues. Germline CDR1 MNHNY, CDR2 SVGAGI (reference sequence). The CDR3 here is CDSRAPAEAFF. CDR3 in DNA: TGTGACAGCAGGGCACCAGCTGAAGCTTTCTTT.

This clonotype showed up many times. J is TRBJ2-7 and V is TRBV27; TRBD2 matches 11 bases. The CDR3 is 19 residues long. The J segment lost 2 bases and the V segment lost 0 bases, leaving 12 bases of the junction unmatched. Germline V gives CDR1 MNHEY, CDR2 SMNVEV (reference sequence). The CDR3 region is CASSLSVGTSGFLPYEQYF. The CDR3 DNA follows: TGTGCCAGCAGTTTATCGGTAGGGACTAGCGGATTCCTTCCCTACGAGCAGTACTTC.

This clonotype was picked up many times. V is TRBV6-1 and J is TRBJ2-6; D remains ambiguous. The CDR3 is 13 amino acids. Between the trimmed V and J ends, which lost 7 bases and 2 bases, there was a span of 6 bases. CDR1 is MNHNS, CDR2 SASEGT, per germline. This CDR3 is CASTKAGANVLTF. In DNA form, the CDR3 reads TGTGCCAGCACTAAAGCTGGGGCCAACGTCCTGACTTTC.

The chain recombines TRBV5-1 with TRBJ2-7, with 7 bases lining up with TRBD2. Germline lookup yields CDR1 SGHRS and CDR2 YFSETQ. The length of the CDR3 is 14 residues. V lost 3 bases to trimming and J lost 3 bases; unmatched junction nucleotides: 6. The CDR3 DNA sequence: TGCGCCAGCAGCTCTGCGGGAGAATTCTACGAGCAGTACTTC. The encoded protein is CASSSAGEFYEQYF.

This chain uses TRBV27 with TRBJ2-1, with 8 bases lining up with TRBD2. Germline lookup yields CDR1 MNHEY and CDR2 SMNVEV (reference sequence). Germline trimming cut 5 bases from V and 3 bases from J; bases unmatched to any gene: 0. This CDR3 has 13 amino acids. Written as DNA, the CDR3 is TGTGCCAGCAGTCTAGCGGGCTACAATGAGCAGTTCTTC. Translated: CASSLAGYNEQFF.